This T cell receptor beta chain is from a study of blood T cell repertoires in COVID-19 (dated by TCRdb to about 2020). Looking at the study overall: Samples from collaborators originated in the United States, Italy and Spain and spanned both the acute and convalescent phases of COVID-19. The prospective study material was composed of cDNA or gDNA derived from T cells, B-cell-depleted T cells, or PBMCs. Subjects who had been exposed to COVID-19, were actively infected with it, or had recovered from it provided the deeply sampled blood TCRbeta repertoires that made up the dataset. The repertoires were released in a freely available public database intended as a resource for research on the immune response to SARS-CoV-2. The samples were drawn from the first 160 participants of the ongoing ImmuneRACE study and from roughly 1,300 subjects provided by 6 global collaborators. A de-identified subject ID, COVID-19 status, age in years and sex were almost always included in the sample metadata. HLA class I and class II types, where available, came from metadata supplied by the sample provider rather than from assay-based typing.

With regard to this clone: What this receptor recognizes is not known. One base away there is no much larger clone; base qualities are not given.

Collaborating institutions collected whole blood in K2EDTA tubes following their own protocols. For TCRbeta analysis, collaborators shipped samples in one of three forms: frozen whole blood, isolated PBMCs, or DNA extracted from either of those sample types. The immunoSEQ Assay, a bias-controlled multiplex PCR, was used to amplify TCRbeta CDR3 regions from genomic DNA. The paper's data handling went like this. Within the assay, amplification of reference gene primers was used to estimate how many nucleated cells each sample contained. To quantify the absolute abundance of each unique TCRbeta CDR3 rearrangement, sequence reads were collapsed and filtered. For each sample, productive Simpson clonality was calculated as the square root of Simpson's diversity index over productive rearrangements. Not all clones reach the TCRdb copy of this immuneACCESS table, which keeps in-frame sequences only. Checked studies attribute under half of the gap to unresolved V genes and leave the rest unexplained. That table supplies the V and J calls and clone size; D and trimming were determined from the DNA. The sample table holds about 21,000 clones, of which 79% were seen once. The biggest ten clones account for 45% to 70% of the sample.

Broad study findings and their caveats: Clinical and demographic metadata were provided uncurated, with the amount varying by source and participant.

From a lookup of the germline V gene, CDR1 and CDR2 are SNHLY and FYNNEI. The CDR3, from cysteine to phenylalanine, totals 13 residues. Only the CDR3 DNA is retained, 39 bases long and in frame from the first base. For this chain, trimming is 8 bases at the V end and 1 base at the J end, and the number of junction bases without a gene match is 2. This sequence uses TRBV2 and TRBJ2-5, and TRBD2 aligns with 9 junction nucleotides. What was sequenced was peripheral blood. The receptor was derived from a man at least 80 years old with acute or convalescent COVID-19. At the DNA level, the sequence is TGTGCCAGCCAGCGGGAGGCCCAAGAGACCCAGTACTTC. The resulting protein is CASQREAQETQYF.